The present TCR beta chain was sequenced within a study of cytomegalovirus exposure and HLA in healthy donors. General study points: A few CMV-associated chains were confirmed in vitro to be specific for CMV antigens.

Trimming removed 1 base from V and 3 bases from J, with 19 bases in between. The CDR3 sequence is 18 residues long. Germline loops: CDR1 MNHNS, CDR2 SASEGT. This table comes from immunoSEQ multiplex PCR, and its TCRdb copy is limited to in-frame clones, with some not included. The sample holds 150,000 to 200,000 clones, 88% seen once. Concerning this clone: The antigen is undetermined.

Sequences were obtained from PBMCs. The receptor was isolated from a man younger than 35 in good health and CMV-seronegative. The chain combines TRBV6-1 with TRBJ1-5; D is perhaps TRBD1 (5 bases). This CDR3 is CASSEGFETALLNQPQHF. CDR3 nucleotides: TGTGCCAGCAGTGAAGGTTTCGAGACAGCACTGCTCAATCAGCCCCAGCATTTT.